Shown below are 17 T cell receptor beta chains from a single sample sequenced in a study of blood T cells in healthy people across ages. The second PCR ran about 6 to 11 cycles with a sample-barcoded 5' primer and J-beta primers. TCRdb fed the 5' RACE reads into MiXCR, producing one record per CDR3 protein. The data show more than 450,000 distinct CDR3 sequences, with roughly a quarter seen just once and over 3.5% held by the top ten. Separately, the same data were catalogued under a study of T cells of mothers and their children.

Sequencing was carried out using blood. Receptor source: a boy aged 2 to 10 in good health.

The chain carries TRBV12-3 or TRBV12-4 and TRBJ2-3, with TRBD1 identical over 10 bases. V gave up 5 bases and J gave up 4 bases; unmatched junction bases: 9. The CDR3 sequence is 16 residues long. The CDR3 DNA is TGTGCCAGCAGTCGTACCGACAGGGGGCGTCCAGATACGCAGTATTTT. It codes for CASSRTDRGRPDTQYF.

Only a few counts were recorded for this clonotype. As DNA, the CDR3 is TGTGCCAGCAGTTCCGGGACAGAGACCTACGAGCAGTACTTC. It specifies CASSSGTETYEQYF. The chain has TRBV6-5 and TRBJ2-7, with 7 positions matching TRBD1. Unmatched junction bases numbered 5, after V lost 4 bases and J lost 2 bases. Germline V gene lookup returns CDR1 MNHEY and CDR2 SVGAGI. This CDR3 comprises 14 residues.

This clonotype appeared many times. V and J are TRBV7-2 and TRBJ2-1; 11 bases map to TRBD2. Germline V gene lookup returns CDR1 SGHTA and CDR2 FQGNSA. Trimming at V came to 5 bases and at J to 6 bases, leaving 3 bases not matched to a gene. This CDR3 spans 14 amino acids. The CDR3 is CASSPGTSGNEQFF. CDR3 coding DNA: TGTGCCAGCAGCCCAGGGACTAGCGGCAATGAGCAGTTCTTC.

This clonotype was seen more than once but under ten times. The CDR3 DNA reads as TGCAGCGCCCCTTTACACGGTAGGACTGAAGCTTTCTTT. It yields the protein CSAPLHGRTEAFF. V usage is TRBV29-1 and J usage is TRBJ1-1; no firm D call. CDR1 and CDR2 (germline): SQVTM, ANQGSEA. V lost 7 bases, J lost 5 bases, and 17 bases lay in between. The CDR3 length is 13 residues.

The V gene is TRBV6-1, the J gene TRBJ1-2, with D possibly matching TRBD1 (5 bases). Trimming stripped 5 bases from V and 2 bases from J, with 18 bases between. Per the germline V gene, CDR1 is MNHNS and CDR2 is SASEGT. This CDR3 has 16 amino acids. CDR3 sequence reads: CASSTHQSGPNYGYTF. CDR3 coding DNA: TGTGCCAGCAGTACGCACCAATCGGGGCCAAACTATGGCTACACCTTC.

The J gene is TRBJ2-3, the V gene TRBV29-1, with D possibly matching TRBD2 (5 bases). The germline V gene encodes CDR1 SQVTM and CDR2 ANQGSEA. The CDR3 loop spans 12 amino acids. Trimming shortened V by 3 bases and J by 5 bases, and 9 bases separated the two germline ends. CDR3 amino acids: CSVESGGDTQYF. For the CDR3, the DNA is TGCAGCGTTGAGAGCGGAGGAGATACGCAGTATTTT.

The chain is built from TRBV6-6 and TRBJ1-4; weak D call: TRBD1 (6 bases). Germline loops: CDR1 MNHNY, CDR2 SVGAGI (reference sequence). The CDR3 loop spans 16 amino acids. Trimming left V 0 bases short and J 6 bases short, with 14 bases between. The CDR3 spells CASSYSQGRYYEKLFF. The DNA for the CDR3 is TGTGCCAGCAGTTACTCACAGGGACGGTACTATGAAAAACTGTTTTTT.

This clonotype was detected only a few times. The V gene is TRBV2, the J gene TRBJ1-4; D gene ambiguous. V was cut by 4 bases and J by 1 base, with 13 bases left in between. Germline CDR1 reads SNHLY; CDR2 reads FYNNEI. The CDR3 is 16 residues long. The CDR3 coding sequence is TGTGCCAGCAGTGGTCGGGTCCTAAGAACTAATGAAAAACTGTTTTTT. Protein sequence: CASSGRVLRTNEKLFF.

This clonotype appeared a few times. The V call is TRBV29-1, the J call TRBJ2-6; D call uncertain. This CDR3 comprises 15 residues. From germline, CDR1 is SQVTM and CDR2 ANQGSEA. The germline V and J ends were trimmed by 4 bases and 0 bases, with 10 bases remaining between them. CDR3 residues: CSVVTWGSGANVLTF. CDR3 nucleotides: TGCAGCGTTGTAACGTGGGGCTCTGGGGCCAACGTCCTGACTTTC.

The genes are TRBV29-1 and TRBJ2-4; possible D gene TRBD1, 6 bases. V was pared by 7 bases and J by 0 bases, with 16 bases between. In germline, CDR1 is SQVTM, CDR2 ANQGSEA. The CDR3 consists of 15 residues. DNA of the CDR3: TGCAGCGCCACCACAGGGATCATAGCCAAAAACATTCAGTACTTC. It codes for CSATTGIIAKNIQYF.

The chain recombines TRBV28 with TRBJ1-1; D possibly corresponds to TRBD1 (6 bases). Germline CDR1 reads MDHEN; CDR2 reads SYDVKM. The CDR3 loop spans 14 amino acids. V was shortened by 7 bases and J by 9 bases, with 21 bases between the two germline ends. DNA of the CDR3: TGTGCCAGCACCCTTCCTCTACAGGGAGGTAAAGCTTTCTTT. It yields the protein CASTLPLQGGKAFF. The whole variable domain, filled in from reference TRBV28 and TRBJ1-1, reads DVKVTQSSRYLVKRTGEKVFLECVQDMDHENMFWYRQDPGLGLRLIYFSYDVKMKEKGDIPEGYSVSREKKERFSLILESASTNQTSMYLCASTLPLQGGKAFFGQGTRLTVV.

This clonotype was counted between two and nine times. This chain joins TRBV6-2 or TRBV6-3 and TRBJ2-1, with 7 bases fitting TRBD2. V lost 2 bases to trimming and J lost 2 bases; unmatched junction nucleotides: 6. The germline V gene has CDR1 MNHEY and CDR2 SVGEGT. This CDR3 is 16 amino acids long. The CDR3 nucleotides read TGTGCCAGCAGTTACGGTCTAGCGGAACCCTACAATGAGCAGTTCTTC. Protein product: CASSYGLAEPYNEQFF.

V gene TRBV6-5 combines with J gene TRBJ2-1, with D unclear. Between the trimmed V and J ends, which lost 2 bases and 9 bases, there was a span of 11 bases. Looked up from germline, CDR1 is MNHEY and CDR2 is SVGAGI. This CDR3 has 13 amino acids. The CDR3: CASSYRRAGEQFF. CDR3 DNA: TGTGCCAGCAGTTACCGTCGGGCAGGTGAGCAGTTCTTC.

This clonotype was recorded a few times. The rearrangement joins TRBV15 to TRBJ2-5, with a possible D match to TRBD2 (6 bases). The J call may not be correct, given that the DNA end is closer to TRBJ2-1. The CDR3 has 13 amino acids. Germline CDR1 is LNHNV and CDR2 is YYDKDF (reference sequence). This CDR3 reads CATSEKVGGEQFF. The CDR3 nucleotides read TGTGCCACCAGCGAGAAGGTGGGAGGTGAGCAGTTCTTC.

The chain recombines TRBV20-1 with TRBJ2-5; 7 nucleotides align to TRBD1. Germline CDR1 reads DFQATT; CDR2 reads SNEGSKA (reference sequence). The CDR3 is made up of 11 amino acids. Losses at the gene ends were 6 bases for V and 5 bases for J; bases not matched to a gene: 3. The CDR3 sequence is CSAPDRETQYF. The DNA of the CDR3 is TGCAGTGCGCCGGACAGGGAGACCCAGTACTTC.

This clonotype was counted between two and nine times. The chain combines TRBV6-2 or TRBV6-3 with TRBJ1-2, with TRBD1 identical over 10 bases. Losses at the gene ends were 6 bases for V and 4 bases for J; bases not matched to a gene: 5. Germline V CDR1 and CDR2: MNHEY, SVGEGT. This CDR3 is 14 amino acids long. CDR3 coding DNA: TGTGCCAGCAGGACAGGGGGCCTGGGCTATGGCTACACCTTC. This encodes CASRTGGLGYGYTF.

This clonotype was seen only a few times. V gene TRBV12-3 or TRBV12-4 combines with J gene TRBJ2-3, with D perhaps TRBD1 (5 bases). The CDR3 totals 14 residues. The V and J ends lost 5 bases and 1 base respectively, with 10 bases between them. The CDR3 region is CASSLDTGTDTQYF. In DNA form, the CDR3 reads TGTGCCAGCAGTCTGGACACCGGCACAGATACGCAGTATTTT.